These 11 T cell receptor beta chains originate from one sample sequenced in a study of patients and donors after allogeneic stem cell transplantation. One entry per CDR3 protein results from TCRdb running MiXCR on the RT-PCR reads. The sample includes about a million distinct CDR3 sequences, approximately 19% seen only once; the top ten take around 6%. Sequenced: blood, either unsorted or a sorted T cell fraction (not recorded which). The receptors were gathered from a human donor who was either an allogeneic HSCT recipient or a stem cell or donor lymphocyte infusion donor (not recorded which). It is not recorded whose cells these are; they may come from a transplant donor.

The CDR3 DNA reads as TGTGCCACCAGCAGAGATGGAGGAGGAGCCGTCGCGAAACTGTTTTTT. The encoded protein is CATSRDGGGAVAKLFF. The chain recombines TRBV15 with TRBJ1-4; D unresolved. Germline values: CDR1 LNHNV, CDR2 YYDKDF (reference sequence). The germline V and J ends were trimmed by 0 bases and 11 bases, with 19 bases remaining between them. The CDR3 runs to 16 residues.

The chain links TRBV24-1 to TRBJ2-1; the D is unclear. Germline V gene data show CDR1 as KGHDR and CDR2 as SFDVKD. The V end lost 9 bases, the J end lost 3 bases, and 11 bases lay between the germline ends. The CDR3 runs 13 residues. Here the CDR3 DNA reads TGTGCCACCGGAATAGCTGACTACAATGAGCAGTTCTTC. Translated: CATGIADYNEQFF.

The table lists this clonotype with a few counts. The rearrangement links TRBV9 to TRBJ2-1; D call uncertain. Trimming removed 3 bases from V and 0 bases from J, with 10 bases in between. The germline V gene has CDR1 SGDLS and CDR2 YYNGEE. The CDR3 is made up of 15 amino acids. The CDR3 bases are TGTGCCAGCAGCGCCGACCGGAGCTCCTACAATGAGCAGTTCTTC. As protein: CASSADRSSYNEQFF.

This clonotype was picked up a small number of times. This sequence joins TRBV12-3 or TRBV12-4 and TRBJ1-2; 7 nucleotides align to TRBD1. Germline trimming cut 7 bases from V and 3 bases from J; bases unmatched to any gene: 8. The CDR3 is made up of 14 amino acids. The CDR3 DNA follows: TGTGCCAGCAATGGGCGTGACAGGGACTATGGCTACACCTTC. Encoded protein: CASNGRDRDYGYTF.

V gene TRBV4-1 combines with J gene TRBJ1-5; D is possibly TRBD1 (5 bases). This CDR3 has 16 amino acids. Germline V gene lookup returns CDR1 MGHRA and CDR2 YSYEKL. The germline V and J ends were trimmed by 0 bases and 4 bases, with 13 bases remaining between them. CDR3: CASSQERGPANQPQHF. The CDR3, as DNA: TGCGCCAGCAGCCAAGAACGGGGACCAGCTAATCAGCCCCAGCATTTT.

This clonotype has just a few counts. The rearrangement uses TRBV19 and TRBJ1-4, with D perhaps matching TRBD1 (6 bases). The V gene lost 7 bases and the J gene lost 7 bases, with 16 bases spanning the gap. This CDR3 is 14 amino acids long. Germline CDR1 and CDR2: LNHDA and SQIVND (reference sequence). DNA for the CDR3: TGTGCCAGTACCCCCGGGACATTTCTTGAAAAACTGTTTTTT. This gives the protein CASTPGTFLEKLFF.

This clonotype occurred a few times. The genes are TRBV5-1 and TRBJ2-6, with D unresolved. V gave up 0 bases and J gave up 8 bases, with 12 bases separating them. The CDR3 spans 15 residues. Germline CDR1 and CDR2: SGHRS and YFSETQ. The CDR3 DNA reads TGCGCCAGCAGCTTGGCGGCTTCTCAGACCAACGTCCTGACTTTC. Translation gives CASSLAASQTNVLTF.

This rearrangement joins TRBV15 to TRBJ1-6, with 7 bases aligning to TRBD1. V shed 5 bases, J shed 8 bases, and the junction held 12 bases outside the gene matches. The CDR3 sequence is 16 residues long. Germline CDR1 and CDR2: LNHNV and YYDKDF (reference sequence). The CDR3 loop reads CATSAKGQVLHSPLHF. CDR3 in DNA: TGTGCCACCAGCGCCAAAGGACAGGTTCTACATTCACCCCTCCACTTT.

This clonotype was counted only a few times. This chain uses TRBV4-3 with TRBJ2-7, with D perhaps matching TRBD1 (5 bases). The CDR3 is 14 residues long. V shed 4 bases and J shed 0 bases, with 10 bases lying between them. Germline CDR1 and CDR2: LGHNA and YSLEER. The CDR3 sequence is CASSRARASYEQYF. DNA of the CDR3: TGCGCCAGCAGCCGGGCCAGGGCCTCCTACGAGCAGTACTTC.

V and J are TRBV20-1 and TRBJ2-7, with 10 bases matching TRBD1. Germline CDR1 and CDR2: DFQATT and SNEGSKA (reference sequence). The V gene end was trimmed by 2 bases and the J gene end by 4 bases; junction bases not matched to a gene: 11. The CDR3 contains 16 residues. The CDR3 region is CSARLPGTGDSYEQYF. The CDR3 DNA sequence: TGCAGTGCTAGACTTCCGGGGACAGGGGACTCTTACGAGCAGTACTTC.

CDR3 nucleotides: TGTGCCAGCAGCCCCCTGGACAGAGGCTATGAAAAACTGTTTTTT. Translating gives CASSPLDRGYEKLFF. The chain has TRBV7-8 and TRBJ1-4, with a tentative D call TRBD1 (6 bases). There are 15 residues in the CDR3. V dropped 5 bases and J dropped 6 bases, with 16 bases sitting between them. Germline V gene data show CDR1 as SGHVS and CDR2 as FQNEAQ.